These 11 T cell receptor beta chains originate from one sample sequenced in a study of blood T cell repertoires in COVID-19. Method: immunoSEQ multiplex PCR; TCRdb's copy keeps in-frame clones and lacks some. The table includes tens of thousands of clones, more than 75% detected once. The sequenced sample consisted of peripheral blood. These receptors came from a woman of 80 years or more with acute or convalescent COVID-19.

The rearrangement uses TRBV3-1 (or the pseudogene TRBV3-2) and TRBJ1-2, with 7 bases aligning to TRBD1. Germline-derived CDR1 and CDR2 are LGHDT and YNNKEL (reference sequence). Trimming took 4 bases from V and 8 from J; bases not matched to a gene: 4. The CDR3 runs 12 residues. CDR3 protein: CASSLQGNGYTF. CDR3 bases: TGTGCCAGCAGCCTACAGGGGAACGGCTACACCTTC.

This clone was seen only once. The chain uses TRBV10-2 and TRBJ1-1; TRBD1 aligns across 9 bases. Looked up from germline, CDR1 is WSHSY and CDR2 is SAAADI. V trimming: 7 bases; J trimming: 1 base; junction bases outside the gene matches: 4. The CDR3 loop spans 14 amino acids. CDR3 sequence: CASKQGAGNTEAFF. CDR3 nucleotides: TGCGCCAGCAAACAGGGGGCAGGGAACACTGAAGCTTTCTTT.

This rearrangement joins TRBV7-2 to TRBJ1-1, with D hard to call. Germline CDR1 reads SGHTA; CDR2 reads FQGNSA. The V end was cut by 4 bases, the J end by 0 bases, with 6 bases between. The CDR3 length is 13 residues. CDR3 coding DNA: TGTGCCAGCAGCTCATCATTGAACACTGAAGCTTTCTTT. This gives the protein CASSSSLNTEAFF. Looking up the rest from reference TRBV7-2 and TRBJ1-1 gives the full variable domain: GAGVSQSPSNKVTEKGKDVELRCDPISGHTALYWYRQSLGQGLEFLIYFQGNSAPDKSGLPSDRFSAERTGGSVSTLTIQRTQQEDSAVYLCASSSSLNTEAFFGQGTRLTVV.

As regards this clone: Relative to the germline gene, one junction end is altered; a read error may explain this. This sequence joins TRBV7-3 and TRBJ1-2, with no clear D. This CDR3 spans 12 amino acids. The germline V gene has CDR1 SGHTA and CDR2 FQGTGA. CDR3 sequence: CASSPKTGFMAF. The CDR3 DNA sequence: TGTGCCAGCAGCCCAAAGACGGGATTCATGGCCTTC.

The rearrangement uses TRBV4-1 and TRBJ2-2, with a weak D call TRBD2 (6 bases). The V and J ends lost 2 bases and 5 bases respectively, with 9 bases between them. The V gene's germline CDR1 is MGHRA and CDR2 YSYEKL. The CDR3 loop spans 14 amino acids. The CDR3 spells CASSQLGGTGELFF. In DNA, the CDR3 is TGCGCCAGCAGCCAACTCGGAGGGACCGGGGAGCTGTTTTTT.

This clone was seen only a few times. This chain uses TRBV13 with TRBJ2-7, with 10 bases lining up with TRBD2. With 5 bases clipped from V and 3 bases from J, the junction kept 7 bases outside the gene matches. This CDR3 is built from 15 residues. Per germline, CDR1 PRHDT and CDR2 FYEKMQ (reference sequence). DNA for the CDR3: TGTGCCAGCAGCGTTTCAGCGGGAGGGATCTACGAGCAGTACTTC. It yields the protein CASSVSAGGIYEQYF.

The J gene is TRBJ2-5, the V gene TRBV28; TRBD1 is a possible D gene (5 bases). The CDR3 is 13 residues long. Trimming stripped 6 bases from V and 2 bases from J, with 10 bases between. The germline gives CDR1 MDHEN, CDR2 SYDVKM. DNA for the CDR3: TGTGCCAGCAGCAGACAGCTACAAGAGACCCAGTACTTC. It is translated as CASSRQLQETQYF.

The chain recombines TRBV28 with TRBJ1-1; the match to TRBD1 covers 8 bases. Germline values: CDR1 MDHEN, CDR2 SYDVKM. The CDR3 is 14 residues long. With 5 bases clipped from V and 9 bases from J, the junction kept 11 bases outside the gene matches. The CDR3 DNA is TGTGCCAGCAGTGATGGACAGGGACCGGAAAAAGCTTTCTTT. The encoded protein is CASSDGQGPEKAFF.

V usage is TRBV6-4 and J usage is TRBJ2-1; TRBD2 matches 8 bases. J gave up 10 bases and V 4 bases, and 9 bases lay outside the gene matches. The CDR3 is made up of 14 amino acids. Germline V CDR1 and CDR2: MRHNA, SNTAGT. CDR3 loop: CASSGEAGVGEQFF. CDR3 bases: TGTGCCAGCAGTGGAGAAGCGGGAGTGGGGGAGCAGTTCTTC.

V gene TRBV10-3 combines with J gene TRBJ2-7; D gene unclear. Germline loops: CDR1 ENHRY, CDR2 SYGVKD. CDR3 size: 11 residues. The V end was cut by 3 bases, the J end by 3 bases, with 3 bases between. CDR3 in DNA: TGTGCCATCAGTGATAACTACGAGCAGTACTTC. It translates to CAISDNYEQYF.

This chain uses TRBV19 with TRBJ1-5; D is ambiguous. Germline V gene sequence: CDR1 LNHDA, CDR2 SQIVND (reference sequence). The CDR3 loop spans 13 amino acids. V lost 7 bases, J lost 3 bases, and 10 bases lay in between. CDR3 sequence reads: CASTRGDNQPQHF. Here the CDR3 DNA reads TGTGCCAGTACCCGGGGAGACAATCAGCCCCAGCATTTT.